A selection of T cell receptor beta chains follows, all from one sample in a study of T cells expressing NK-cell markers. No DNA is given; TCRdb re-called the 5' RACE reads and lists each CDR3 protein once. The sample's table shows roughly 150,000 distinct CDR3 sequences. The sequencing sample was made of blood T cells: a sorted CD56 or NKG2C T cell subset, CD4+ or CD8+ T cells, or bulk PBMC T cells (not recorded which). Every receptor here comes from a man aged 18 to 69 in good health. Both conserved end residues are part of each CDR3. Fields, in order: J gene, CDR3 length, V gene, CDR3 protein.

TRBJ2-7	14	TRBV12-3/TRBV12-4	CASSSAGQAYEQYF
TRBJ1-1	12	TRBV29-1	CSAVWVRTEAFF
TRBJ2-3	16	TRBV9	CASSAEGGAYTDTQYF
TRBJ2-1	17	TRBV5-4	CASSGWGNHAGYNEQFF
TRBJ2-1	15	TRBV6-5	CASSYGGQIYNEQFF
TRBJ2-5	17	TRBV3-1	CASSGLAASFSQETQYF
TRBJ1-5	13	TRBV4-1	CASSQDRSEPQHF
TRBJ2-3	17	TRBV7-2	CASSPYGVAGNTDTQYF
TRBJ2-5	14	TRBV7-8	CASSPREGGETQYF
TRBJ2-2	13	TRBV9	CASSSERTGELFF
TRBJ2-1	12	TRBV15	CATSKKVGEQFF
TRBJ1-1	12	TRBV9	CASGQGSTEAFF
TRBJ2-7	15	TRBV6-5	CASSYSWEGTYEQYF
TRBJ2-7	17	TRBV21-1	CASSPKKRSGGDYEQYF
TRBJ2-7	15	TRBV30	CAWSVQDFTSYEQYF
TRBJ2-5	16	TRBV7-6	CASSLPGPHEQETQYF
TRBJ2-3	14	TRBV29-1	CSGGLAANTDTQYF
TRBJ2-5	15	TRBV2	CASSVGIVVQETQYF
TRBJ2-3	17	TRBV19	CASSFSWEGGITDTQYF
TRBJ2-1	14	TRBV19	CASGDGLGEDEQFF
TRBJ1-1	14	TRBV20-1	CSAREGTGVTEAFF
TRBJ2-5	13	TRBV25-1	CASSETNQETQYF
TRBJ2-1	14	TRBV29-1	CSVEAHGSYNEQFF
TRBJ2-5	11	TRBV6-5	CASRSSQTQYF
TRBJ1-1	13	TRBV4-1	CASSPFAGGTAFF
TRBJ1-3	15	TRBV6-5	CASSYVEIDGNTIYF
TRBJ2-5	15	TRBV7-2	CASSPRLRPQETQYF
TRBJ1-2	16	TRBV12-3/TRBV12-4	CASSFARFGLNYGYTF
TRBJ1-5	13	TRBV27	CASSTGTLNPQHF
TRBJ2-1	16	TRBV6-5	CASSYAVGTTYNEQFF
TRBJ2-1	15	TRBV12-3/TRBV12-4	CASSLVASGRDEQFF
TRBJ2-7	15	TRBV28	CASSTGTLWDYEQYF
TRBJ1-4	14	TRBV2	CASGQGGVVEKLFF
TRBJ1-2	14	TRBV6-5	CASSYSSAGSGYTF
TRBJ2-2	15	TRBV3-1	CASSQEDPNTGELFF
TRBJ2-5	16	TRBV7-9	CASSRPRAGGQETQYF
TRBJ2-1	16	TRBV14	CASSQESTLVFDEQFF
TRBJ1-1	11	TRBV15	CATSRGRGAFF
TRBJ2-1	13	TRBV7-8	CASSVGHPYEQFF
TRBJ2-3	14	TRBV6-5	CATFDQGAEDTQYF
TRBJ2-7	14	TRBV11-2	CASSVPSGPYEQYF
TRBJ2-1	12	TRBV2	CASSGGRDEQFF
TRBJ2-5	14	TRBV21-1	CAAEDTRPQETQYF
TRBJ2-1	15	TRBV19	CASSIGTSITSEQFF
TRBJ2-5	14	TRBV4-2	CASSQLLKDNPSYF
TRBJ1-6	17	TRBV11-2	CASSQGQLGDYNSPLHF
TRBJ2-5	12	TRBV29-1	CREGQGGETQYF
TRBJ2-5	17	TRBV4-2	CASSQGRVGEGEETQYF
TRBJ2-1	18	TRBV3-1	CASSQLAGGPVSYNEQFF
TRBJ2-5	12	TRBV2	CASHDLKETQYF
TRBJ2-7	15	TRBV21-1	CASSKANDRVYEQYF
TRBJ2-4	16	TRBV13	CASSQGQRLAKNIQYF
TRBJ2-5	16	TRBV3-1	CASSQGAGGVGETQYF
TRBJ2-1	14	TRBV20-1	CSASGGQDNGEQFF
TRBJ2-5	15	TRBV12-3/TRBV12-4	CASRRGAKYQETQYF
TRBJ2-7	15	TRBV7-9	CASSFSVGPVNEQYF